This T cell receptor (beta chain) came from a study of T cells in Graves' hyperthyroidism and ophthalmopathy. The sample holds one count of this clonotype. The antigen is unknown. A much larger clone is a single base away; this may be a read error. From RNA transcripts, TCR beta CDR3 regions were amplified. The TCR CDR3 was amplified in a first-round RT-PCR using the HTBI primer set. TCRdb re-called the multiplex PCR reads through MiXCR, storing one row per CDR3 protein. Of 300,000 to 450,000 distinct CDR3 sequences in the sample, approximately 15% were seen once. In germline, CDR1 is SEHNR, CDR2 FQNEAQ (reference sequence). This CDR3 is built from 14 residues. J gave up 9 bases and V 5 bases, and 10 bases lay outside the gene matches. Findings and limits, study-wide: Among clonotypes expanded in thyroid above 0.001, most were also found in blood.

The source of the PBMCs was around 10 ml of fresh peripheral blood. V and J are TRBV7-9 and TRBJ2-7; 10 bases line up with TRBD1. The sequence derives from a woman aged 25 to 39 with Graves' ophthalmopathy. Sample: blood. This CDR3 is CASSRPGTGAAQYF. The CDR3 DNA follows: TGTGCCAGCAGCCGACCCGGGACAGGGGCCGCGCAGTACTTC.